The sequence of this T cell receptor (beta chain) was determined in a study of T cells in Graves' hyperthyroidism and ophthalmopathy. There were TCR beta CDR3 regions amplified from RNA transcripts. The HTBI primer set served for first-round RT-PCR of the TCR CDR3. From the multiplex PCR reads, TCRdb called clonotypes with MiXCR, one entry per CDR3 protein. The sample includes a few hundred thousand distinct CDR3 sequences, 20% of them seen just once. This clonotype was recorded at least ten times. Germline V CDR1 and CDR2: MNHNS, SASEGT. Trimming removed 4 bases at V and 0 bases at J, with 7 bases between. The CDR3 extends over 13 amino acids. No ophthalmopathy progression within 18 months constituted stable Graves' hyperthyroidism.

The sequence derives from a man between 18 and 29 years old with Graves' hyperthyroidism. The rearrangement uses TRBV6-1 and TRBJ2-7; no clear D gene. Sequencing input: blood. DNA of the CDR3: TGTGCCAGCAGTGGATTGTCCTCCTACGAGCAGTACTTC. It is translated as CASSGLSSYEQYF.